This note documents a single T cell receptor beta chain sequence. Genomic DNA of every subset was divided equally among multiple immunoSEQ plates. Bulk PBMC genomic DNA spanned ten immunoSEQ deep plates. Only in-frame clones appear in the TCRdb table, and some are missing; sequencing was by immunoSEQ multiplex PCR. The repertoire holds about 460,000 clones, around 77% seen once, with approximately 12% in the top ten. The data were obtained in a study of shared clonotypes between healthy human individuals. Trimming took 3 bases from V and 6 from J, leaving 5 bases between them. Germline-derived CDR1 and CDR2 are MDHEN and SYDVKM. CDR3 length: 11 amino acids.

Sequencing was carried out using PBMCs. The receptor comes from a woman aged 40 to 55 in good health. Some clones in this sample may be carry-over from other donors' samples. The V gene is TRBV28, the J gene TRBJ1-2; no reliable D call. The CDR3 loop is CASSLGHGYTF. CDR3 coding DNA: TGTGCCAGCAGTTTGGGTCATGGCTACACCTTC.